A selection of T cell receptor beta chains follows, all from one sample in a study of blood T cell repertoires in COVID-19. Sequencing was performed with immunoSEQ multiplex PCR; in TCRdb, only in-frame clones are kept and a portion is missing. The data show approximately 200,000 clones, over 80% seen once. Sequenced material: peripheral blood. The receptor source for this set is a human donor in a cohort sampled during active COVID-19. Both conserved end residues are part of each CDR3. The D gene is left open where the match is weak. Clone sizes are given selectively: once, few, many, or a class where the clone is expanded.

size | J | V | D | CDR3 | DNA
NA | TRBJ1-5 | TRBV7-2 | NA | CASSQGGGNQPQHF | TGTGCCAGCAGCCAGGGAGGAGGCAATCAGCCCCAGCATTTT
NA | TRBJ2-2 | TRBV5-6 | NA | CASSFEAWVTGELFF | TGTGCCAGCAGTTTCGAGGCGTGGGTCACCGGGGAGCTGTTTTTT
once | TRBJ1-2 | TRBV28 | NA | CATWGRGYGYTF | TGTGCCACCTGGGGGAGGGGGTATGGCTACACCTTC
NA | TRBJ2-7 | TRBV7-2 | TRBD2 | CASSLFGGAGGREQYF | TGTGCCAGCAGCTTATTCGGGGGAGCGGGAGGCCGAGAGCAGTACTTC
NA | TRBJ1-2 | TRBV6-5 | TRBD1 | CASRDRANYGYTF | TGTGCCAGCAGGGACAGGGCCAACTATGGCTACACCTTC
NA | TRBJ2-7 | TRBV5-6 | NA | CASSLRGAPPYEQYF | TGTGCCAGCAGCTTGCGGGGGGCGCCCCCTTACGAGCAGTACTTC
NA | TRBJ1-6 | TRBV6-4 | TRBD1 | CASSDSTGGNSPLHF | TGTGCCAGCAGTGACTCGACAGGGGGGAATTCACCCCTCCACTTT
few | TRBJ1-1 | TRBV30 | TRBD1 | CAWMGTGAFEAFF | TGTGCCTGGATGGGGACAGGGGCCTTTGAAGCTTTCTTT
NA | TRBJ2-7 | TRBV24-1 | TRBD1 | CATSDPLQGSGEQYF | TGTGCCACCAGTGACCCCCTACAGGGGAGTGGGGAGCAGTACTTC
NA | TRBJ1-6 | TRBV10-3 | TRBD1 | CAISEGQGPGSPLHF | TGTGCCATCAGTGAGGGACAGGGGCCGGGTTCACCCCTCCACTTT
NA | TRBJ2-7 | TRBV19 | TRBD1 | CASTGGYEQYF | TGTGCCAGTACAGGGGGCTACGAGCAGTACTTC
NA | TRBJ2-6 | TRBV6-6 | NA | CASSYTSSGANVLTF | TGTGCCAGCAGTTACACGAGCTCTGGGGCCAACGTCCTGACTTTC
NA | TRBJ2-7 | TRBV11-2 | TRBD2 | CASSQRTSVHEQYF | TGTGCCAGCAGCCAGAGGACTAGCGTACACGAGCAGTACTTC
NA | TRBJ2-7 | TRBV11-2 | NA | CASSLFRGSYEQYF | TGTGCCAGCAGCTTATTTCGAGGATCTTACGAGCAGTACTTC
NA | TRBJ1-2 | TRBV30 | NA | CAWRSNSPYGYTF | TGTGCCTGGCGCAGTAACAGCCCCTATGGCTACACCTTC
NA | TRBJ2-7 | TRBV28 | TRBD2 | CASSTTSGSVHEQYF | TGTGCCAGCAGTACGACTAGCGGGAGTGTCCACGAGCAGTACTTC
NA | TRBJ1-4 | TRBV2 | NA | CASSVTGLNEKLFF | TGTGCCAGCAGTGTCACAGGTCTTAATGAAAAACTGTTTTTT
NA | TRBJ2-1 | TRBV9 | TRBD2 | CASSAIWTSGHNEQFF | TGTGCCAGCAGCGCAATCTGGACTAGCGGACACAATGAGCAGTTCTTC
few | TRBJ2-7 | TRBV2 | TRBD2 | CASSGLLATYSYEQYF | TGTGCCAGCAGTGGATTACTAGCGACATACTCCTACGAGCAGTACTTC
NA | TRBJ2-3 | TRBV7-2 | TRBD2 | CASSLVAGVFTDTQYF | TGTGCCAGCAGCTTAGTAGCGGGAGTTTTCACAGATACGCAGTATTTT
few | TRBJ1-3 | TRBV6-1 | NA | CASSGSLRAPGNTIYF | TGTGCCAGCAGTGGATCGTTGAGGGCGCCGGGAAACACCATATATTTT
NA | TRBJ1-1 | TRBV6-2/TRBV6-3 | NA | CASSELPGYTEAFF | TGTGCCAGCAGCGAGCTCCCAGGATACACTGAAGCTTTCTTT
NA | TRBJ1-2 | TRBV29-1 | TRBD1 | CSVHRPGTGGYGYTF | TGCAGCGTTCATAGACCCGGGACAGGGGGCTATGGCTACACCTTC
NA | TRBJ2-7 | TRBV10-3 | NA | CAISEGSFLGAYEQYF | TGTGCCATCAGTGAAGGTTCGTTCCTAGGGGCCTACGAGCAGTACTTC
NA | TRBJ2-2 | TRBV15 | NA | CATSSQHVTGELFF | TGTGCCACCAGCAGTCAACACGTCACCGGGGAGCTGTTTTTT
NA | TRBJ2-3 | TRBV4-2 | TRBD2 | CASSQGLAGVPDTQYF | TGTGCCAGCAGCCAAGGGCTAGCGGGAGTGCCCGATACGCAGTATTTT
NA | TRBJ2-7 | TRBV6-6 | NA | CASSSSDRKYEQYF | NA
NA | TRBJ2-7 | TRBV6-5 | NA | CASSSQAYEQYF | TGTGCCAGCAGTTCTCAGGCCTACGAGCAGTACTTC
few | TRBJ2-7 | TRBV5-1 | TRBD2 | CASSLGLAGAVRYEQYF | TGCGCCAGCAGCTTGGGACTAGCGGGAGCAGTCCGATACGAGCAGTACTTC
NA | TRBJ1-1 | TRBV18 | TRBD1 | CASSIGQDWNTEAFF | TGTGCCAGCTCAATCGGACAGGACTGGAACACTGAAGCTTTCTTT
many | TRBJ2-7 | TRBV11-2 | NA | CASSLESRRGTNEQYF | TGTGCCAGCAGCTTAGAAAGTCGGCGCGGGACCAACGAGCAGTACTTC
NA | TRBJ2-1 | TRBV6-7 | NA | CASSPNYLNNEQFF | TGTGCCAGCAGTCCGAACTACCTAAACAATGAGCAGTTCTTC
NA | TRBJ1-5 | TRBV4-3 | TRBD1 | CASSQEAGGAGQPQHF | TGCGCCAGCAGCCAAGAGGCAGGGGGCGCGGGTCAGCCCCAGCATTTT
NA | TRBJ1-5 | TRBV11-2 | TRBD1 | CASSARQGNQPQHF | TGTGCCAGCAGCGCTCGACAGGGGAATCAGCCCCAGCATTTT
NA | TRBJ2-3 | TRBV2 | TRBD1 | CASRGQGMPDTQYF | TGTGCCAGCAGGGGACAGGGAATGCCAGATACGCAGTATTTT
NA | TRBJ2-7 | TRBV11-2 | TRBD1 | CASSRDRGSYEQYF | TGTGCCAGCAGCCGGGACAGGGGTTCCTACGAGCAGTACTTC
few | TRBJ1-1 | TRBV30 | NA | CAWSVQTVNTEAFF | TGTGCCTGGAGTGTACAGACCGTGAACACTGAAGCTTTCTTT
NA | TRBJ2-1 | TRBV7-6 | NA | CASSFRGNEQFF | TGTGCCAGCAGCTTCAGGGGCAATGAGCAGTTCTTC
NA | TRBJ1-4 | TRBV27 | TRBD1 | CAFPRDRGEKLFF | TGTGCCTTCCCGCGGGACAGGGGGGAAAAACTGTTTTTT
NA | TRBJ1-2 | TRBV27 | TRBD1 | CASSLTGAGYTF | TGTGCCAGCAGTTTGACAGGGGCTGGCTACACCTTC
once | TRBJ1-4 | TRBV19 | NA | CASSIWADINEKLFF | TGTGCCAGTAGTATATGGGCAGATATTAATGAAAAACTGTTTTTT